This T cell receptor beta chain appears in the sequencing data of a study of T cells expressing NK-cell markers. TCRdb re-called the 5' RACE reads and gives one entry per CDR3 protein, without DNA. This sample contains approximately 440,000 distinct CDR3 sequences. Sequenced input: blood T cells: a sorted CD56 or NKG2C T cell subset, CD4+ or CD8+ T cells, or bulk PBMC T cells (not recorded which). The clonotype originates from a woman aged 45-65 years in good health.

The CDR3 spells CASSAHQVDTQYF. V usage is TRBV5-1 and J usage is TRBJ2-3. From germline, CDR1 is SGHRS and CDR2 YFSETQ. The CDR3 is 13 residues long.